The next 23 T cell receptor beta chains were all read from a single sample in a study. Treg sorting used a CD4+CD25+CD127-/low gate. TCRdb reprocessed the 5' RACE reads with MiXCR, giving one entry per CDR3 protein. In the table there are around 30,000 distinct CDR3 sequences, over 25% of which are singletons. Sample: tumor-infiltrating Tregs sorted from the breast tumor. The receptors here all came from a female donor with breast cancer.

Many counts were recorded for this clonotype. The chain uses TRBV4-1 and TRBJ2-7; the D is unclear. The CDR3 has 15 amino acids. V was trimmed by 0 bases and J by 2 bases, leaving 11 bases between them. Germline-derived CDR1 and CDR2 are MGHRA and YSYEKL. CDR3 in amino acids: CASSQDIRPPYEQYF. The CDR3 nucleotides read TGCGCCAGCAGCCAAGATATCAGACCACCCTACGAGCAGTACTTC.

About this clonotype: A read error is possible here, since a much larger clone lies one base away. This chain joins TRBV24-1 and TRBJ2-7; 8 nucleotides align to TRBD2. CDR3 length equals 20 residues. After removal of 3 bases from V and 9 bases from J, the junction contained 27 bases not matched to a gene. Germline V gene data show CDR1 as KGHDR and CDR2 as SFDVKD. The CDR3 nucleotides read TGTGCCACCAGTGATGTATTTCCGGGGGGGCTCGGAGATTCGCACTCGGGGCAGTACTTC. This gives the protein CATSDVFPGGLGDSHSGQYF.

To note about this clonotype: Given a much more abundant clone one base away, this may be a read error. The rearrangement links TRBV7-3 to TRBJ2-1, with TRBD1 identical over 7 bases. Trimming at V came to 5 bases and at J to 0 bases, leaving 4 bases not matched to a gene. The CDR3 length is 15 residues. Germline V gives CDR1 SGHTA, CDR2 FQGTGA. CDR3 sequence (DNA): TGTGCCAGCAGCGTAGGGGGCGACTCCTACAATGAGCAGTTCTTC. This translates into CASSVGGDSYNEQFF.

This clonotype showed up many times. This chain connects TRBV4-2 to TRBJ1-5; D gene uncertain. The CDR3 runs to 16 residues. V gave up 0 bases and J gave up 2 bases, with 11 bases separating them. Germline V gene data show CDR1 as LGHNA and CDR2 as YNFKEQ. The CDR3 here is CASSQEWGGGNQPQHF. As DNA, the CDR3 is TGTGCCAGCAGCCAAGAATGGGGTGGAGGCAATCAGCCCCAGCATTTT.

Only one count was recorded for this clonotype. A read error may account for a junction end that differs from germline. J is TRBJ2-7 and V is TRBV11-1, with D uncertain. Looked up from germline, CDR1 is SGHAT and CDR2 is FQDESV (reference sequence). CDR3 length: 13 residues. In DNA, the CDR3 is TGTGCCAGCAGCTTACAGAGCGCCTACGGGCAGTACTTC. Amino acid sequence: CASSLQSAYGQYF.

For this clonotype: Relative to the germline gene, one junction end is altered; a read error may explain this. The CDR3 is CAWSVGGPYEQYF. The DNA for the CDR3 is TGTGCCTGGAGTGTTGGGGGACCCTACGAGCAGTACTTT. The chain links TRBV30 to TRBJ2-7; either TRBD1 or TRBD2 may supply D (5 bases each). The CDR3 has 13 residues. Germline values: CDR1 GTSNPN, CDR2 SVGIG (reference sequence).

As for this clonotype: A much larger clone lies one base from this, so it may be a read error. The CDR3 DNA reads as TGCAGTGCTCCCTCCTCCACTAGACCCTACGTGCAGTACTTC. Translation: CSAPSSTRPYVQYF. The chain has TRBV20-1 and TRBJ2-7; maybe TRBD2 (5 bases). Germline-derived CDR1 and CDR2 are DFQATT and SNEGSKA (reference sequence). The CDR3 runs to 14 residues.

The chain uses TRBV7-3 and TRBJ1-1; D remains unclear. Germline loops: CDR1 SGHTA, CDR2 FQGTGA. The CDR3 extends over 13 amino acids. V gave up 3 bases and J gave up 2 bases, with 7 bases separating them. CDR3 DNA sequence: TGTGCCAGCAGCTTCCGGAGTAACACTGAAGCTTTCTTT. Its protein product is CASSFRSNTEAFF.

At least ten counts were recorded for this clonotype. The rearrangement links TRBV24-1 to TRBJ2-1; 7 bases line up with TRBD1. Germline CDR1 reads KGHDR; CDR2 reads SFDVKD. The CDR3 has 14 residues. V shed 2 bases, J shed 7 bases, and the junction held 4 bases outside the gene matches. The DNA of the CDR3 is TGTGCCACCAGTGATTGGGACAGTGGAAATGAGCAGTTCTTC. Residues: CATSDWDSGNEQFF.

This clonotype showed up just once. A read error is likely, as this CDR3 ends without the conserved phenylalanine or tryptophan. This sequence joins TRBV4-2 and TRBJ1-1; D uncertain. Trimming shortened V by 3 bases and J by 0 bases, and 14 bases separated the two germline ends. There are 16 residues in the CDR3. Per germline, CDR1 LGHNA and CDR2 YNFKEQ. CDR3 amino acids: CASSHPRRGLNTEAFL. The CDR3 bases are TGTGCCAGCAGCCACCCGCGGAGAGGTCTGAACACTGAAGCTTTCCTT.

This clonotype was detected many times. The J gene is TRBJ2-5, the V gene TRBV18, with D maybe TRBD1 (5 bases). Germline assignment: CDR1 KGHSH and CDR2 LQKENI. The CDR3 totals 13 residues. Trimming pared 0 bases from V and 4 bases from J, leaving 6 bases between. The chain's CDR3 is CASSPPGAETQYF. CDR3 coding DNA: TGTGCCAGCTCACCACCAGGGGCAGAGACCCAGTACTTC.

About this clonotype itself: A much larger clonotype is one base distant, so this may be a read error. The gene calls are TRBV7-9 and TRBJ1-1; D may be TRBD1 (6 bases). Germline V CDR1 and CDR2: SEHNR, FQNEAQ (reference sequence). V gave up 6 bases and J gave up 5 bases, with 7 bases separating them. This CDR3 has 11 amino acids. CDR3 sequence (DNA): TGTGCCAGCAGAGGGGGAACTGAAGCTTTCTTT. Residues: CASRGGTEAFF.

Note on this clonotype: Since no conserved phenylalanine or tryptophan closes the CDR3, a read error is the likely cause. The CDR3 spells CATQLAGVGNEQFL. The CDR3 DNA sequence: TGTGCCACCCAACTAGCGGGAGTGGGAAATGAGCAGTTCCTC. This sequence joins TRBV24-1 and TRBJ2-1; 11 bases agree with TRBD2. This CDR3 has 14 residues. The germline CDR1 and CDR2 sequences are KGHDR and SFDVKD. The J segment lost 7 bases and the V segment lost 9 bases, leaving 7 bases of the junction unmatched.

Note on this clonotype: An end of the junction does not agree with germline; a read error may underlie this. This rearrangement joins TRBV12-3 or TRBV12-4 to TRBJ1-5; D perhaps matches TRBD1 (5 bases). The CDR3 loop spans 15 amino acids. In DNA, the CDR3 is TGTGCCAGCAGTCCGGGACGGAATAGCAATCAGCCCCAGCGTTTC. Translated, it gives CASSPGRNSNQPQRF.

In its sample, this clonotype was seen a few times. The chain couples TRBV20-1 to TRBJ1-1; D call uncertain. Germline-derived CDR1 and CDR2 are DFQATT and SNEGSKA (reference sequence). This CDR3 region has 13 residues. The V and J ends lost 1 base and 1 base respectively, with 7 bases between them. In DNA, the CDR3 is TGCAGTGCTAGAGTCGGAGCGAACACTGAAGCTTTCTTT. Translated: CSARVGANTEAFF.

This clonotype was counted only a few times. The chain is built from TRBV20-1 and TRBJ1-1, with no clear D. This CDR3 region has 12 residues. Germline V gene data show CDR1 as DFQATT and CDR2 as SNEGSKA (reference sequence). Deletions cut 6 bases from V and 1 base from J, with 9 bases between. The CDR3 DNA follows: TGCAGTGCCACCAGTCAGAACACTGAAGCTTTCTTT. Amino acid sequence: CSATSQNTEAFF.

Comments on this clonotype: A much larger clone lies one base from this, so it may be a read error. V usage is TRBV5-1 and J usage is TRBJ1-1; no firm D call. Trimming removed 6 bases at V and 3 bases at J, with 12 bases between. The germline V gene has CDR1 SGHRS and CDR2 YFSETQ. The CDR3 is 13 residues long. CDR3 sequence reads: CASNGGSDTEAFF. CDR3 bases: TGCGCCAGCAACGGAGGGAGTGACACTGAAGCTTTCTTT.

This clonotype was counted ten times or more. The chain uses TRBV18 and TRBJ2-1; maybe TRBD2 (6 bases). CDR1 KGHSH and CDR2 LQKENI come from the germline V gene. The CDR3 has 16 residues. The ends were cut back, 3 bases at V and 3 bases at J, with 15 bases in the middle. CDR3 amino acids: CASSPGGTSLYNEQFF. DNA for the CDR3: TGTGCCAGCTCACCCGGGGGTACTTCGCTCTACAATGAGCAGTTCTTC.

This sequence joins TRBV5-1 and TRBJ1-1; D is undetermined. The germline gives CDR1 SGHRS, CDR2 YFSETQ. The V end was cut by 2 bases, the J end by 5 bases, with 13 bases between. The CDR3 contains 14 residues. The CDR3 nucleotides are TGCGCCAGCAGCTTCACCGGGTTTGGTACTGAAGCTTTCTTT. Encoded protein: CASSFTGFGTEAFF.

The chain couples TRBV6-6 to TRBJ2-7; no definite D call. Trimming took 5 bases from V and 6 from J, leaving 20 bases between them. In germline, CDR1 is MNHNY, CDR2 SVGAGI (reference sequence). The CDR3 contains 15 residues. The CDR3 loop reads CASSPTHRAPGEQYF. The CDR3 bases are TGTGCCAGCAGTCCCACCCATAGAGCCCCTGGCGAGCAGTACTTC.

In the case of this clonotype: Because it lacks the conserved phenylalanine or tryptophan at the end, this CDR3 is likely a read error. This chain connects TRBV29-1 to TRBJ2-7; unclear D gene. Germline V gene data show CDR1 as SQVTM and CDR2 as ANQGSEA. The CDR3 is 14 amino acids. The DNA of the CDR3 is TGCAGCGTCGAAGCCTCGCACGATGGGTACGAGCAGTACTCC. Encoded protein: CSVEASHDGYEQYS.

This clonotype was found once. It may be a read error: a sequence one base away is much more abundant. The rearrangement links TRBV5-5 to TRBJ2-1; 7 nucleotides match TRBD2. The CDR3 extends over 14 amino acids. Germline assignment: CDR1 SGHKS and CDR2 YYEKEE (reference sequence). The CDR3, as DNA: TGTGCCAGCATCCACCGGAGCGGGGCTTGGGAGCCGTTCTTC. Its protein is CASIHRSGAWEPFF.

The gene calls are TRBV20-1 and TRBJ1-6, with 7 bases fitting TRBD1. Germline lookup yields CDR1 DFQATT and CDR2 SNEGSKA (reference sequence). The CDR3 is made up of 17 amino acids. Trimming at V came to 0 bases and at J to 7 bases, leaving 12 bases not matched to a gene. The CDR3 sequence is CSARDLRQGTGNSPLHF. The CDR3 DNA sequence: TGCAGTGCTAGAGATCTAAGACAGGGCACGGGGAATTCACCCCTCCACTTT.